The clone carrying this TCR beta chain was observed a handful of times. Its specificity is not known. These data belong to a study of OX40 agonist ivuxolimab in advanced cancers. In the study overall: A diagnosis of hepatocellular carcinoma, melanoma, renal cell or head and neck cancer was present in dose-escalation patients. Study-wide results and limits: Some nonresponders likewise displayed low normalized T-cell clonal expansion. CD4+ and CD8+ blood T cells expanded clonally by week 6 at 0.1 to 3.0 mg/kg. Clonal expansion among partial responders at 0.1-3.0 mg/kg ranked near the lowest.

Using immunoSEQ multiplex PCR, the repertoire was profiled, and TCRdb retains in-frame clones only, with some absent. In the table there are some 46,000 clones, 70% to 80% of which are singletons. J lost 6 bases, V lost 4 bases, and 5 bases had no gene match. CDR1 is MNHEY and CDR2 is SVGAGI in the germline V gene. The CDR3 totals 14 residues. The TCR originated in an adult with an advanced solid tumor such as melanoma, head and neck, liver or kidney cancer. Sequences were derived from CD4+ or CD8+ T cells sorted from blood, sampled in a trial of the OX40 agonist ivuxolimab. This sequence joins TRBV6-5 and TRBJ1-1; the match to TRBD1 covers 10 bases. The CDR3 loop reads CASSSDRGSAEAFF. As DNA, the CDR3 is TGTGCCAGCAGTTCGGACAGGGGGAGCGCTGAAGCTTTCTTT.